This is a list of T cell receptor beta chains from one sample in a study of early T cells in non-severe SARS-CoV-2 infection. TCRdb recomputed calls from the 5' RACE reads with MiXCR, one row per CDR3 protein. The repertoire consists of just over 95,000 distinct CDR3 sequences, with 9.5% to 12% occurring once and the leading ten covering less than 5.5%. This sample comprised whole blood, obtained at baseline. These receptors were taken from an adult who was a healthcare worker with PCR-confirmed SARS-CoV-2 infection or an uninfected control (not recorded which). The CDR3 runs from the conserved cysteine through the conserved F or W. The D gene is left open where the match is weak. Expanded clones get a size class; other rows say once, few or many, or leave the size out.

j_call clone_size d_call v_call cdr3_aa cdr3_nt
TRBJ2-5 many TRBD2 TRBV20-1 CSARVFKGLAGASETQYF TGCAGTGCTAGAGTCTTCAAGGGACTAGCGGGAGCGTCGGAGACCCAGTACTTC
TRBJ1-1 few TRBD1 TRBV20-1 CSARDRPGGTEAFF TGCAGTGCAAGGGACAGGCCGGGGGGCACTGAAGCTTTCTTT
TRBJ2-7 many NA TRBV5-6 CASSLEVPYEQYF TGTGCCAGCAGCTTGGAGGTCCCCTACGAGCAGTACTTC
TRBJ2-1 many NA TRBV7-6 CASSLQTVSGHEQFF TGTGCCAGCAGCTTACAGACCGTCTCCGGGCATGAGCAGTTCTTC
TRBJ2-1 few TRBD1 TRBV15 CATSRDQGAYNEQFF TGTGCCACCAGCAGAGATCAGGGGGCTTACAATGAGCAGTTCTTC
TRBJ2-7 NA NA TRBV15 CATSRDPGTYEQYF TGTGCCACCAGCAGAGATCCCGGTACCTACGAGCAGTACTTC
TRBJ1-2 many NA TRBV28 CASRFGGRGYTF TGTGCCAGCAGGTTCGGGGGGAGAGGCTACACCTTC
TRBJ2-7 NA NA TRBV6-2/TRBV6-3 CASSSHGDHAYEQYF TGTGCCAGCAGTTCCCACGGCGACCACGCCTACGAGCAGTACTTC
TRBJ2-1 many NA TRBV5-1 CASSPGRSNEQFF TGCGCCAGCAGCCCCGGACGCTCCAATGAGCAGTTCTTC
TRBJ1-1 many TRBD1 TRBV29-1 CSVGTAEAFF TGCAGCGTGGGGACAGCTGAAGCTTTCTTT
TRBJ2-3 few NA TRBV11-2 CASSLEPRQLLTDTQYF TGTGCCAGCAGCTTAGAACCTCGGCAGCTCCTAACAGATACGCAGTATTTT
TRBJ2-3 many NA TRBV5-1 CASSLDDSTDTQYF TGCGCCAGCAGCTTGGACGACAGCACAGATACGCAGTATTTT
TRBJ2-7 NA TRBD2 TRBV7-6 CASSLSFGGKNEQYF TGTGCCAGCAGCTTATCTTTCGGGGGGAAGAACGAGCAGTACTTC
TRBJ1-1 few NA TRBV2 CASSVSYQSLGTEAFF TGTGCCAGCAGCGTGAGTTATCAATCCCTGGGGACTGAAGCTTTCTTT
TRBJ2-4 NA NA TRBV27 CASRQTPRSGTRAKNIQYF TGTGCCAGCAGACAAACCCCCCGAAGTGGTACCAGAGCCAAAAACATTCAGTACTTC
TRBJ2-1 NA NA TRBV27 CASTTGTSQSYNEQFF TGTGCCAGCACCACTGGGACTTCCCAGTCCTACAATGAGCAGTTCTTC
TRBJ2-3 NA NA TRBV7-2 CASSRQQTDTQYF TGTGCCAGCAGCCGACAGCAAACAGATACGCAGTATTTT
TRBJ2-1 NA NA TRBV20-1 CSARDPGSHYNEQFF TGCAGTGCTAGAGATCCGGGGTCCCACTACAATGAGCAGTTCTTC
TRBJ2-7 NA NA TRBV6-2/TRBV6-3 CASGVYEQYF TGTGCCAGCGGCGTATACGAGCAGTACTTC
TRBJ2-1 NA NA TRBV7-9 CASSFTRDTEQFF TGTGCCAGCAGCTTCACTAGGGACACGGAGCAGTTCTTC
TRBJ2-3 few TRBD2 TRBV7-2 CASTVGLAADTQYF TGTGCCAGCACTGTGGGACTAGCGGCCGATACGCAGTATTTT
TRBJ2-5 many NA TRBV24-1 CATSEPGDTLQETQYF TGTGCCACCAGTGAGCCAGGGGATACCCTTCAAGAGACCCAGTACTTC
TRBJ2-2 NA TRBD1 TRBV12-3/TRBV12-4 CASSTDRANTGELFF TGTGCCAGCAGCACCGACAGGGCGAACACCGGGGAGCTGTTTTTT
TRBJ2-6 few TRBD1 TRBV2 CASSVHTGGSGANVLTF TGTGCCAGCAGTGTCCACACAGGGGGCTCTGGGGCCAACGTCCTGACTTTC
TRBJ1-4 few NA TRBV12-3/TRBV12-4 CASSSRGGLGNEKLFF TGTGCCAGCAGTTCCCGGGGGGGCTTGGGTAATGAAAAACTGTTTTTT
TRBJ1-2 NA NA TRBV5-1 CASSLEIGTNYGYTF TGCGCCAGCAGCCTGGAAATTGGAACTAACTATGGCTACACCTTC
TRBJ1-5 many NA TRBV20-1 CSASRGNQPQHF TGCAGTGCTAGCAGAGGAAATCAGCCCCAGCATTTT
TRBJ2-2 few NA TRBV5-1 CASSIDSQNTGELFF TGCGCCAGCAGCATTGACAGCCAGAACACCGGGGAGCTGTTTTTT
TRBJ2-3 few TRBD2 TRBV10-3 CAISDAGLAGGTDTQYF TGTGCCATCAGTGACGCTGGACTAGCGGGGGGCACAGATACGCAGTATTTT
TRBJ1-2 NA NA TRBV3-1 CASSLTANYGYTF TGTGCCAGCAGCCTAACAGCGAACTATGGCTACACCTTC
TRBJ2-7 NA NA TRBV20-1 CSANPSRSSYEQYF TGCAGTGCTAACCCATCTAGATCCTCCTACGAGCAGTACTTC
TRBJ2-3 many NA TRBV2 CASSTTGLADTQYF TGTGCCAGCAGTACGACAGGACTAGCAGATACGCAGTATTTT
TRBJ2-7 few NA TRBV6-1 CASSAVAGETYEQYF TGTGCCAGCAGTGCGGTGGCAGGCGAGACCTACGAGCAGTACTTC
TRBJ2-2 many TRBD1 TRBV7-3 CASSSLTGAAGELFF TGTGCCAGCAGCTCCCTTACAGGGGCGGCCGGGGAGCTGTTTTTT
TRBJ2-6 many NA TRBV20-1 CSARGGGVSSGANVLTF TGCAGTGCTAGAGGAGGAGGGGTGAGCTCTGGGGCCAACGTCCTGACTTTC
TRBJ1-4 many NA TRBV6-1 CASSRRSGFNEKLFF TGTGCCAGCAGCCGTCGATCAGGCTTTAATGAAAAACTGTTTTTT
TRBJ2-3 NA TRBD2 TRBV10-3 CAISEGTSGITDTQYF TGTGCCATCAGTGAGGGGACTAGCGGGATCACAGATACGCAGTATTTT
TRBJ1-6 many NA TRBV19 CASSSGNSPLHF TGTGCCAGTAGCTCTGGGAATTCACCCCTCCACTTT
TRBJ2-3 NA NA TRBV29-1 CSGRSSTDTQYF TGCAGCGGGCGGAGCAGCACAGATACGCAGTATTTT
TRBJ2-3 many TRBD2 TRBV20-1 CSASGRGGAGTDTQYF TGCAGTGCTAGTGGGCGCGGGGGGGCCGGGACAGATACGCAGTATTTT
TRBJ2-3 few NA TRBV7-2 CASSFFPDTQYF TGTGCCAGCAGCTTTTTTCCAGATACGCAGTATTTT
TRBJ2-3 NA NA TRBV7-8 CASSSSILADTDPQYF TGTGCCAGCAGCTCCTCGATCTTAGCGGACACAGATCCGCAGTATTTT
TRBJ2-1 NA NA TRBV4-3 CASSQDTRSSYNEQFF TGCGCCAGCAGCCAAGATACCCGCAGCTCCTACAATGAGCAGTTCTTC
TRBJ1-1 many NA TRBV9 CASSVAFKNTEAFF TGTGCCAGCAGCGTAGCTTTCAAGAACACTGAAGCTTTCTTT
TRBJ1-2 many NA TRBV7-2 CASSPVGGYGYTF TGTGCCAGCAGCCCCGTGGGGGGCTATGGCTACACCTTC
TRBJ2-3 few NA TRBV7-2 CASSPITGADTQYF TGTGCCAGCAGCCCGATTACAGGTGCAGATACGCAGTATTTT
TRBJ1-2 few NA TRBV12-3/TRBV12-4 CASSPRQGLSYGYTF TGTGCCAGCAGCCCACGCCAGGGATTATCTTATGGCTACACCTTC
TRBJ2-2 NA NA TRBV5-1 CASSFPGSVELFF TGCGCCAGCAGCTTCCCCGGGTCGGTAGAGCTGTTTTTT
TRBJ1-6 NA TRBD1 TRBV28 CASRQSTGGGNSPLHF TGTGCCAGCAGGCAGTCGACAGGGGGCGGGAATTCACCCCTCCATTTT
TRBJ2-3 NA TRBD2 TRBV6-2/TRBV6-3 CASSYAIDPGTSGSPSTDTQYF TGTGCCAGCAGTTACGCAATTGATCCGGGGACTAGCGGCTCTCCTAGCACAGATACGCAGTATTTT